These 30 T cell receptor beta chains were sequenced from one sample in a study of Graves' ophthalmopathy and Graves' hyperthyroidism. Amplification of TCR beta CDR3 regions used RNA transcripts. The first-round RT-PCR employed HTBI primers together with the Qiagen OneStep RT-PCR kit. A multiplex PCR was then performed as the second round. TCRdb itself ran the multiplex PCR reads through MiXCR, one entry per CDR3 protein. This sample has 230,000 or so distinct CDR3 sequences; around 50% occur once, and the top ten carry around 43%. Sequenced sample: peripheral blood. These receptors were collected from an adult man with Graves' ophthalmopathy.

This rearrangement joins TRBV7-2 to TRBJ2-5, with 7 bases that match TRBD1. The CDR3 has 16 residues. Per the germline V gene, CDR1 is SGHTA and CDR2 is FQGNSA. J gave up 0 bases and V 4 bases, and 8 bases lay outside the gene matches. Here the CDR3 DNA reads TGTGCCAGCAGCTACGACAGGGTCGGGGACCAAGAGACCCAGTACTTC. Its translation: CASSYDRVGDQETQYF.

The genes are TRBV29-1 and TRBJ1-2; the match to TRBD1 covers 7 bases. This CDR3 is built from 14 residues. Germline V gene sequence: CDR1 SQVTM, CDR2 ANQGSEA. V lost 7 bases to trimming and J lost 0 bases; unmatched junction nucleotides: 8. This CDR3 reads CSGGDSLPNYGYTF. CDR3 bases: TGCAGCGGTGGGGACAGCTTACCTAACTATGGCTACACCTTC.

The genes are TRBV7-8 and TRBJ2-2; 11 nucleotides agree with TRBD2. Looked up from germline, CDR1 is SGHVS and CDR2 is FQNEAQ. The V and J ends lost 5 bases and 1 base, in that order; junction bases with no gene match: 6. The CDR3 runs to 17 residues. In nucleotides, the CDR3 is TGTGCCAGCAGCCCTAGGGGGACTAGCGGGAACACCGGGGAGCTGTTTTTT. Its translation is CASSPRGTSGNTGELFF.

The V and J genes are TRBV9 and TRBJ2-5; 14 bases are a match to TRBD2. CDR1 is SGDLS and CDR2 is YYNGEE in the germline V gene. The CDR3 runs to 16 residues. J lost 4 bases, V lost 2 bases, and 4 bases had no gene match. The CDR3 DNA is TGTGCCAGCAGCGTGACTAGCGGGGGGGGCGGAGAGACCCAGTACTTC. This sequence encodes CASSVTSGGGGETQYF.

This clonotype was recorded a few times. V is TRBV12-3 or TRBV12-4 and J is TRBJ2-2; TRBD1 matches at 8 bases. The CDR3 is made up of 15 amino acids. The V and J ends lost 10 bases and 4 bases, in that order; junction bases with no gene match: 11. The CDR3 is CATLGKTGVTGELFF. Here the CDR3 DNA reads TGTGCCACCCTGGGGAAGACAGGGGTCACCGGGGAGCTGTTTTTT.

Here the CDR3 reads CASSLGGLKGGEKLFF. The CDR3 DNA sequence: TGTGCCAGCAGCTTGGGAGGGCTGAAGGGCGGCGAAAAACTGTTTTTT. The gene calls are TRBV5-6 and TRBJ1-4; unclear D gene. Trimming left V 0 bases short and J 8 bases short, with 17 bases between. The CDR3 totals 16 residues. The germline CDR1 and CDR2 sequences are SGHDT and YYEEEE.

This sequence joins TRBV10-3 and TRBJ2-5; D call uncertain. The V and J ends lost 7 bases and 5 bases respectively, with 17 bases between them. The germline V gene has CDR1 ENHRY and CDR2 SYGVKD. The length of the CDR3 is 14 residues. The CDR3 reads CAINSGIAGETQYF. In nucleotides, the CDR3 is TGTGCCATCAACTCCGGAATAGCCGGCGAGACCCAGTACTTC.

This clonotype showed up many times. This rearrangement joins TRBV10-2 to TRBJ2-2; D not certain. From germline, CDR1 is WSHSY and CDR2 SAAADI. Deletions cut 4 bases from V and 4 bases from J, with 7 bases between. The CDR3 is 13 amino acids. CDR3 in amino acids: CASSAVPTGELFF. CDR3 in DNA: TGCGCCAGCAGTGCGGTCCCCACCGGGGAGCTGTTTTTT.

This clonotype was seen more than once but under ten times. This chain uses TRBV9 with TRBJ2-5, with 7 bases that match TRBD2. The V gene end was trimmed by 4 bases and the J gene end by 4 bases; junction bases not matched to a gene: 10. This CDR3 spans 15 amino acids. Germline V gives CDR1 SGDLS, CDR2 YYNGEE. CDR3 bases: TGTGCCAGCAGCCCGGGACTACCTTCTGGAGAGACCCAGTACTTC. Its translation is CASSPGLPSGETQYF.

This clonotype has only a few counts. The chain combines TRBV9 with TRBJ1-1, with no clear D. There are 12 residues in the CDR3. V dropped 4 bases and J dropped 7 bases, with 11 bases sitting between them. CDR1 and CDR2 (germline): SGDLS, YYNGEE. This CDR3 reads CASSFLRSEAFF. As DNA, the CDR3 is TGTGCCAGCAGCTTTCTAAGGAGTGAAGCTTTCTTT.

This clonotype has only a few counts. The rearrangement links TRBV24-1 to TRBJ2-5; D call uncertain. With 5 bases removed from V and 3 bases from J, the gap between germline ends came to 12 bases. The CDR3 spans 14 residues. Germline V gene sequence: CDR1 KGHDR, CDR2 SFDVKD. The CDR3 loop reads CATSGGRQEETQYF. CDR3 nucleotide sequence: TGTGCCACCAGTGGTGGTAGGCAGGAAGAGACCCAGTACTTC.

This rearrangement joins TRBV14 to TRBJ1-1; D gene ambiguous. The CDR3 is 12 amino acids. CDR1 is SGHDN, CDR2 FVKESK, per germline. Trimming removed 4 bases from V and 2 bases from J, with 5 bases in between. As DNA, the CDR3 is TGTGCCAGCAGCCTCCCTAACACTGAAGCTTTCTTT. Encoded protein: CASSLPNTEAFF. Full variable domain (rest looked up from reference TRBV14 and TRBJ1-1): EAGVTQFPSHSVIEKGQTVTLRCDPISGHDNLYWYRRVMGKEIKFLLHFVKESKQDESGMPNNRFLAERTGGTYSTLKVQPAELEDSGVYFCASSLPNTEAFFGQGTRLTVV.

The chain joins TRBV5-1 to TRBJ1-2; a weak D match, TRBD1 (6 bases). This CDR3 has 14 residues. The V gene lost 0 bases and the J gene lost 9 bases, with 15 bases spanning the gap. Germline CDR1 SGHRS, CDR2 YFSETQ. The CDR3 sequence is CASSLGGLRDSYTF. CDR3 DNA: TGCGCCAGCAGCTTGGGAGGTCTCAGGGACAGCTACACCTTC.

This clonotype was observed a few times. V and J are TRBV19 and TRBJ2-7; D not resolved. CDR3 length equals 15 residues. Trimming removed 4 bases from V and 4 bases from J, with 17 bases in between. Germline CDR1 LNHDA, CDR2 SQIVND (reference sequence). CDR3 sequence reads: CASSTGSGPSYEQYF. For the CDR3, the DNA is TGTGCCAGTAGTACGGGTTCCGGCCCCTCTTACGAGCAGTACTTC.

V is TRBV24-1 and J is TRBJ1-3; 7 bases are a match to TRBD1. J was trimmed by 0 bases and V by 2 bases; bases with no gene match: 3. This CDR3 is 16 amino acids long. Germline loops: CDR1 KGHDR, CDR2 SFDVKD. The CDR3 reads CATSDSRQGSGNTIYF. The CDR3 nucleotides are TGTGCCACCAGTGATTCTCGACAGGGCTCTGGAAACACCATATATTTT.

In the case of this clonotype: It may be a read error: a sequence one base away is much more abundant. This chain links TRBV7-8 with TRBJ1-2, with D unclear. There are 12 residues in the CDR3. The V end lost 10 bases, the J end lost 0 bases, and 9 bases lay between the germline ends. Germline assignment: CDR1 SGHVS and CDR2 FQNEAQ. The CDR3 protein is CANTPSNYGYTF. In nucleotides, the CDR3 is TGTGCCAACACCCCCTCTAACTATGGCTACACCTTC.

The chain combines TRBV7-7 with TRBJ2-5, with D unresolved. V lost 4 bases to trimming and J lost 2 bases, with 14 bases between them. Germline assignment: CDR1 SSHAT and CDR2 FNYEAQ (reference sequence). The CDR3 length is 15 residues. The CDR3 spells CASSSPFSRQETQYF. The CDR3 nucleotides are TGTGCCAGCAGCTCCCCGTTTAGCAGGCAAGAGACCCAGTACTTC.

The J gene is TRBJ2-7, the V gene TRBV5-4; D perhaps matches TRBD1 (6 bases). V was trimmed by 2 bases and J by 3 bases, leaving 15 bases between them. This CDR3 spans 15 amino acids. Germline CDR1 and CDR2: SGHNT and YYREEE (reference sequence). This chain's CDR3 is CASSLLPDSSYEQYF. Here the CDR3 DNA reads TGTGCCAGCAGCTTATTGCCGGACAGTAGCTACGAGCAGTACTTC. Full variable domain (rest looked up from reference TRBV5-4 and TRBJ2-7): ETGVTQSPTHLIKTRGQQVTLRCSSQSGHNTVSWYQQALGQGPQFIFQYYREEENGRGNFPPRFSGLQFPNYSSELNVNALELDDSALYLCASSLLPDSSYEQYFGPGTRLTVT.

The rearrangement joins TRBV29-1 to TRBJ1-5, with D uncertain. In germline, CDR1 is SQVTM, CDR2 ANQGSEA. With 6 bases removed from V and 7 bases from J, the gap between germline ends came to 16 bases. This CDR3 comprises 13 residues. CDR3 loop: CSVQEGDRQPQHF. The CDR3 bases are TGCAGCGTCCAGGAGGGCGATCGGCAGCCCCAGCATTTT.

This clonotype was seen only a few times. CDR3 loop: CASSQELGSSYNSPLHF. The DNA of the CDR3 is TGCGCCAGCAGCCAAGAATTAGGGAGCTCCTATAATTCACCCCTCCACTTT. The chain joins TRBV4-1 to TRBJ1-6; D not certain. V dropped 0 bases and J dropped 0 bases, with 9 bases sitting between them. This CDR3 comprises 17 residues. Per germline, CDR1 MGHRA and CDR2 YSYEKL.

V gene TRBV20-1 combines with J gene TRBJ1-1, with TRBD1 as a possible D gene (6 bases). Germline loops: CDR1 DFQATT, CDR2 SNEGSKA (reference sequence). The germline V and J ends were trimmed by 2 bases and 4 bases, with 8 bases remaining between them. This CDR3 is 12 amino acids long. In DNA form, the CDR3 reads TGCAGTGCTAGAACGGGGGCCACTGAAGCTTTCTTT. It is translated as CSARTGATEAFF.

This clonotype was counted many times. The chain uses TRBV29-1 and TRBJ1-6; D uncertain. The CDR3 contains 10 residues. V was shortened by 7 bases and J by 7 bases, with 5 bases between the two germline ends. From germline, CDR1 is SQVTM and CDR2 ANQGSEA. The CDR3 region is CSAPNSPLHF. DNA for the CDR3: TGCAGCGCACCGAATTCACCCCTCCACTTT.

V gene TRBV7-9 combines with J gene TRBJ1-1; D unresolved. Trimming removed 1 base at V and 1 base at J, with 16 bases between. Germline V gene lookup returns CDR1 SEHNR and CDR2 FQNEAQ (reference sequence). This CDR3 spans 17 amino acids. CDR3 coding DNA: TGTGCCAGCAGCTTAGAAGGTTCCGGCCGCCCGAACACTGAAGCTTTCTTT. This gives the protein CASSLEGSGRPNTEAFF.

The V call is TRBV11-2, the J call TRBJ2-7; tentatively, D is TRBD1 or TRBD2 (5 bases each). The CDR3 is 15 residues long. Germline values: CDR1 SGHAT, CDR2 FQNNGV. Trimming took 5 bases from V and 0 from J, leaving 14 bases between them. The CDR3 region has the DNA TGTGCCAGCAGCCCGGGACGGTCGAGCTCCTACGAGCAGTACTTC. Residues: CASSPGRSSSYEQYF.

For this clonotype: This may be a read error: a much more frequent sequence differs by one nucleotide. The V and J genes are TRBV10-3 and TRBJ2-7; 7 bases fit TRBD1. The CDR3 length is 14 residues. Looked up from germline, CDR1 is ENHRY and CDR2 is SYGVKD. Trimming removed 6 bases from V and 0 bases from J; junction bases left unmatched: 5. This CDR3 reads CAISPGTASYEQYF. The CDR3 DNA follows: TGTGCCATCAGCCCCGGGACAGCCTCCTACGAGCAGTACTTC.

The chain joins TRBV6-1 to TRBJ1-5; D uncertain. There are 13 residues in the CDR3. The ends were cut back, 3 bases at V and 3 bases at J, with 6 bases in the middle. Germline V gene lookup returns CDR1 MNHNS and CDR2 SASEGT. The CDR3 sequence is CASSDPANQPQHF. CDR3 DNA sequence: TGTGCCAGCAGTGACCCTGCCAATCAGCCCCAGCATTTT.

The genes are TRBV20-1 and TRBJ1-4, with no clear D. This CDR3 is 15 amino acids long. The V gene's germline CDR1 is DFQATT and CDR2 SNEGSKA (reference sequence). V dropped 0 bases and J dropped 7 bases, with 15 bases sitting between them. The CDR3 protein is CSARDRGGESEKLFF. The CDR3 bases are TGCAGTGCTAGAGATCGTGGCGGGGAGAGTGAAAAACTGTTTTTT.

The chain is built from TRBV19 and TRBJ2-2; unclear D gene. CDR1 and CDR2 (germline): LNHDA, SQIVND (reference sequence). V was pared by 1 base and J by 4 bases, with 10 bases between. The CDR3 has 15 amino acids. The CDR3 DNA reads TGTGCCAGTAGTATAGTAATAGCCGGCACCGGGGAGCTGTTTTTT. Its translation is CASSIVIAGTGELFF.

V gene TRBV27 combines with J gene TRBJ2-7, with a possible D match to TRBD1 (5 bases). The CDR3 sequence is 14 residues long. Germline V gene data show CDR1 as MNHEY and CDR2 as SMNVEV (reference sequence). Trimming cost V 2 bases and J 6 bases, with 14 bases left between them. As DNA, the CDR3 is TGTGCCAGCAGTTTAGGGCAGGGTTACGGCGAGCAGTACTTC. The encoded protein is CASSLGQGYGEQYF.

The gene calls are TRBV7-2 and TRBJ2-2; 13 bases line up with TRBD2. Trimming removed 5 bases from V and 0 bases from J; junction bases left unmatched: 3. From germline, CDR1 is SGHTA and CDR2 FQGNSA. The CDR3 sequence is 17 residues long. The CDR3 bases are TGTGCCAGCAGCCGACTAGCGGGGGGCGCGAACACCGGGGAGCTGTTTTTT. Amino acids: CASSRLAGGANTGELFF. The whole variable domain, remainder taken from reference TRBV7-2 and TRBJ2-2, is GAGVSQSPSNKVTEKGKDVELRCDPISGHTALYWYRQSLGQGLEFLIYFQGNSAPDKSGLPSDRFSAERTGGSVSTLTIQRTQQEDSAVYLCASSRLAGGANTGELFFGEGSRLTVL.